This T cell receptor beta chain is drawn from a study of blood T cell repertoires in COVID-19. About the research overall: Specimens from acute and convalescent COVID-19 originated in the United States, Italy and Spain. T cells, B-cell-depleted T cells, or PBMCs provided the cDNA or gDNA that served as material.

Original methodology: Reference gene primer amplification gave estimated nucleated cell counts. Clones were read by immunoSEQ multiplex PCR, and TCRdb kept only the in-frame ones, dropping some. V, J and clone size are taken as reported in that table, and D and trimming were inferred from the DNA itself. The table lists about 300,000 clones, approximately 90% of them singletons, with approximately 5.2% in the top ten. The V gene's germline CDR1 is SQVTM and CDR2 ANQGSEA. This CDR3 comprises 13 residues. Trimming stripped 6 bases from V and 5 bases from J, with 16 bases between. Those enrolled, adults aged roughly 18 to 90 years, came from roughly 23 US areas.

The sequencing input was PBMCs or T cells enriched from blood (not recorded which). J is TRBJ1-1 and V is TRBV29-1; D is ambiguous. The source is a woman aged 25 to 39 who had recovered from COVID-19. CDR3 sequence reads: CSVRKGGRTEAFF. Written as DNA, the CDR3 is TGCAGCGTCCGGAAGGGAGGTCGAACTGAAGCTTTCTTT.